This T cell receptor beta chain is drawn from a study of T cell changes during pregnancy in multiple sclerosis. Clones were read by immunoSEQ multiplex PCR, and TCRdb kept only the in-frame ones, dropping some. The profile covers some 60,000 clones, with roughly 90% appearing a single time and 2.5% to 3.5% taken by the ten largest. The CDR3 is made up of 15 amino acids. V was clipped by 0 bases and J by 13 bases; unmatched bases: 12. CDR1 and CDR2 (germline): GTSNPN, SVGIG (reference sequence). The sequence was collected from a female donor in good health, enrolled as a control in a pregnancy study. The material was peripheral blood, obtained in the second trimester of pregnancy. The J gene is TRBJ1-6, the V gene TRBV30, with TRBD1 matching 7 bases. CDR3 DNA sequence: TGTGCCTGGAGTGTTCCCCAGACAGGGAGAAATCCCCTCCACTTT. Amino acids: CAWSVPQTGRNPLHF.